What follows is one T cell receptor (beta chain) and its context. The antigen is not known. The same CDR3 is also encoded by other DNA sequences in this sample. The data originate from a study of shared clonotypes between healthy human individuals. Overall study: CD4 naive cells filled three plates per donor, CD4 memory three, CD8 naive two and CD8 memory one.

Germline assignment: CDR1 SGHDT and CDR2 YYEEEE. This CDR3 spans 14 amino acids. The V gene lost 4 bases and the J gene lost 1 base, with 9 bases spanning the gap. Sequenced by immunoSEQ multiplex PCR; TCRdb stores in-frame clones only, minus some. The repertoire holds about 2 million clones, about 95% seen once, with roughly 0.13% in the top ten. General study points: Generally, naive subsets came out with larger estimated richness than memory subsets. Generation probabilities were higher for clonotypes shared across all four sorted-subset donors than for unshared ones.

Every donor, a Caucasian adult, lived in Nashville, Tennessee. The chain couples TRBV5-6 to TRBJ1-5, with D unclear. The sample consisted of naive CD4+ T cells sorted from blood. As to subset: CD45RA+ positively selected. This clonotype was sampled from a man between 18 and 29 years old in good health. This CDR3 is CASSLGRSNQPQHF. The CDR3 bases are TGTGCCAGCAGCCTCGGACGGAGCAATCAGCCCCAGCATTTT.